This entry lists 3 T cell receptor beta chains sequenced from one sample in a study of blood T cell repertoires in COVID-19. The repertoire was sequenced with immunoSEQ multiplex PCR; TCRdb's copy has only in-frame clones and lacks some. The sample has tens of thousands of clones; approximately 91% are singletons. Sequencing was done on a sample of peripheral blood. These receptor sequences come from a man aged 60 to 69 with COVID-19, enrolled during active disease.

The J gene is TRBJ1-1, the V gene TRBV10-3, with a weak D call TRBD1 (6 bases). Trimming cost V 6 bases and J 1 base, with 15 bases left between them. CDR1 and CDR2 from the germline V gene are ENHRY and SYGVKD. This CDR3 is built from 15 residues. CDR3: CAIRASLGANTEAFF. In nucleotides, the CDR3 is TGTGCCATCAGAGCCTCGTTGGGGGCGAACACTGAAGCTTTCTTT.

This clone showed up just a few times. The chain carries TRBV9 and TRBJ2-1; 8 bases fit TRBD2. The CDR3 covers 17 residues. CDR1 and CDR2 from the germline V gene are SGDLS and YYNGEE. V shed 1 base, J shed 1 base, and the junction held 7 bases outside the gene matches. The CDR3, as DNA: TGTGCCAGCAGCGTATCGTGGGGCGGGGGGTCCTACAATGAGCAGTTCTTC. It encodes CASSVSWGGGSYNEQFF.

The V call is TRBV3-1 (or the pseudogene TRBV3-2), the J call TRBJ2-7, with a tentative D call TRBD2 (6 bases). Germline CDR1 reads LGHDT; CDR2 reads YNNKEL (reference sequence). There are 19 residues in the CDR3. Trimming shortened V by 0 bases and J by 1 base, and 22 bases separated the two germline ends. For the CDR3, the DNA is TGTGCCAGCAGCCAAGAAGGCAACTTTGGGGGGAATCTATCCTACGAGCAGTACTTC. It codes for CASSQEGNFGGNLSYEQYF.